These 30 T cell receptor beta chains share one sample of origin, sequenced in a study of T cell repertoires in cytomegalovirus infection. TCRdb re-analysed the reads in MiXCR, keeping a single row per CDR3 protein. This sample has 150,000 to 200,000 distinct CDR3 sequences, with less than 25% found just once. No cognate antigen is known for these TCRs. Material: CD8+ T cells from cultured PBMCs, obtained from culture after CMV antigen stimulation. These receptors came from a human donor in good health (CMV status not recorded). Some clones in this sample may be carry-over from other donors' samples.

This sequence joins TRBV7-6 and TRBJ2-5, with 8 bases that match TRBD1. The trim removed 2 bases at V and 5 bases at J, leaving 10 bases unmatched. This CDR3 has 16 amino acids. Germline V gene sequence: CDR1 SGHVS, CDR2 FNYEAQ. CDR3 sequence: CASSLTGTGPAETQYF. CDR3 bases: TGTGCCAGCAGCTTAACCGGGACAGGTCCCGCGGAGACCCAGTACTTC.

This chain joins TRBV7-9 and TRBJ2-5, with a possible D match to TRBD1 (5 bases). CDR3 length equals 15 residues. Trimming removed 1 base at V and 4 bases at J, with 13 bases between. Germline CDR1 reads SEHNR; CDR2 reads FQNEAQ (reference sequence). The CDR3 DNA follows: TGTGCCAGCAGCTTAGAGACAGCTTTTCCAGAGACCCAGTACTTC. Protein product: CASSLETAFPETQYF.

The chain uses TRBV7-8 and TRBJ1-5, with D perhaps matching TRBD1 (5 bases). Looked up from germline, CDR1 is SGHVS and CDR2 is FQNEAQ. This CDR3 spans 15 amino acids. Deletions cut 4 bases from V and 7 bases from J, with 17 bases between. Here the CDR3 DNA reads TGTGCCAGCAGCTCGGAAGCAGGGAAGGAGCAGCCCCAGCATTTT. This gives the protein CASSSEAGKEQPQHF.

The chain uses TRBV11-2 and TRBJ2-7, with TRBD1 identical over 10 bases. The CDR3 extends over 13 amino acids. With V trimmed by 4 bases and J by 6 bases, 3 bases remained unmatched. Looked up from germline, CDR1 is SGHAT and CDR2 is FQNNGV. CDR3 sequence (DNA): TGTGCCAGCAGCTCCGGGACAGGGGCCGAGCAGTACTTC. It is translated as CASSSGTGAEQYF.

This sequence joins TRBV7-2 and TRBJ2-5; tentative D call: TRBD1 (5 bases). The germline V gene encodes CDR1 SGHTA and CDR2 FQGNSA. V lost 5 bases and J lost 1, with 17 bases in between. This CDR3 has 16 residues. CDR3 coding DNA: TGTGCCAGCAGCCCTCTATGGGGCACTGGCCAAGAGACCCAGTACTTC. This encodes CASSPLWGTGQETQYF. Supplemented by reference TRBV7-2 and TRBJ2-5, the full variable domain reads GAGVSQSPSNKVTEKGKDVELRCDPISGHTALYWYRQSLGQGLEFLIYFQGNSAPDKSGLPSDRFSAERTGGSVSTLTIQRTQQEDSAVYLCASSPLWGTGQETQYFGPGTRLLVL.

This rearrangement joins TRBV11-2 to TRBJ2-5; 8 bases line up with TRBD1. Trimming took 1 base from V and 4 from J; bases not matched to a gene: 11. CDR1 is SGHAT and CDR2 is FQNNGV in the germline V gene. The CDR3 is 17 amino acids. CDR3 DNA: TGTGCCAGCAGCTTAGCCCCCGGGACAGGCCTGTCAGAGACCCAGTACTTC. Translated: CASSLAPGTGLSETQYF. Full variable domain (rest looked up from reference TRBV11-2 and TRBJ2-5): EAGVAQSPRYKIIEKRQSVAFWCNPISGHATLYWYQQILGQGPKLLIQFQNNGVVDDSQLPKDRFSAERLKGVDSTLKIQPAKLEDSAVYLCASSLAPGTGLSETQYFGPGTRLLVL.

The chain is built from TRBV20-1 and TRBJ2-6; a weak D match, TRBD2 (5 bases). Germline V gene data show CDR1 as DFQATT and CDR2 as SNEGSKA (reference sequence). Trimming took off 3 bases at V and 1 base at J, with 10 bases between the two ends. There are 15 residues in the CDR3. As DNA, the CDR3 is TGCAGTGCTAGCGACGGGGTATCTGGGGCCAACGTCCTGACTTTC. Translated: CSASDGVSGANVLTF.

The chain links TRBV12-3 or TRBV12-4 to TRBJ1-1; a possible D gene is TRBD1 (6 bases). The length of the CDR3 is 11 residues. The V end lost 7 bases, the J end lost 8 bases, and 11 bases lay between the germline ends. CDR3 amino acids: CASNQGLEAFF. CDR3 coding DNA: TGTGCCAGCAATCAGGGGCTAGAAGCTTTCTTT.

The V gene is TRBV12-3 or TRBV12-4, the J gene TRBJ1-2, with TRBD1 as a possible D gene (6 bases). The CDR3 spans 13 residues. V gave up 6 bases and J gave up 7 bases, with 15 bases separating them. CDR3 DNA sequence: TGTGCCAGCAGCCCGGGGGCGGTGGCTGGCTACACCTTC. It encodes CASSPGAVAGYTF.

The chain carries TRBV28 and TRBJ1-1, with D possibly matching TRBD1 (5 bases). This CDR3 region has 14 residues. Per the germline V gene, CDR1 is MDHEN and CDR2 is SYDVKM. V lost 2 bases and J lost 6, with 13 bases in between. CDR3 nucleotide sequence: TGTGCCAGCAGTTTAGACAGTCAAGGGGCTGAAGCTTTCTTT. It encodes CASSLDSQGAEAFF.

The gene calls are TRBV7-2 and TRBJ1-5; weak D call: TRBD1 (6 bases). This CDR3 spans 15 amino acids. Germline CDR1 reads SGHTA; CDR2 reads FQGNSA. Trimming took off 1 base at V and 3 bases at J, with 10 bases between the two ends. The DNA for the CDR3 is TGTGCCAGCAGCTTAGATTCAGGGGACAATCAGCCCCAGCATTTT. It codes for CASSLDSGDNQPQHF.

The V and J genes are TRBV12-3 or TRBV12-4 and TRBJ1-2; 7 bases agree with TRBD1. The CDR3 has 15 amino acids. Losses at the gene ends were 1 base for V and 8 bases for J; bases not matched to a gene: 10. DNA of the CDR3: TGTGCCAGCAGTTTAGGCGGGACAGCTCTCGAGGGCTACACCTTC. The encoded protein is CASSLGGTALEGYTF.

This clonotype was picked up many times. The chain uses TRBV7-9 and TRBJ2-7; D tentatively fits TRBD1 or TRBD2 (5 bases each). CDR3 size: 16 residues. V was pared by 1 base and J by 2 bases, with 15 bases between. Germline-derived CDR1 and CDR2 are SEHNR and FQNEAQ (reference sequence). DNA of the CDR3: TGTGCCAGCAGCTTAGTTGGTTCGGGGCTTACCTACGAGCAGTACTTC. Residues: CASSLVGSGLTYEQYF.

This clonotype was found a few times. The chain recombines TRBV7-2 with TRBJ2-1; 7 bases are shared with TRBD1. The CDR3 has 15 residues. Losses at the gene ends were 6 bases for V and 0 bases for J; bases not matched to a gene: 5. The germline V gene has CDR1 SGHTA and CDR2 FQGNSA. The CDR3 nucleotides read TGTGCCAGCAGATCCCGGGACAGCTCCTACAATGAGCAGTTCTTC. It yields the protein CASRSRDSSYNEQFF.

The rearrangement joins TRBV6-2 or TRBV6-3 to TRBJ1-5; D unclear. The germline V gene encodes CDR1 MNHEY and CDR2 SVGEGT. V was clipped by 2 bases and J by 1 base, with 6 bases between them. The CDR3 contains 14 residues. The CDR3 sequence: CASSYVTSNQPQHF. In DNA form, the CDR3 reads TGTGCCAGCAGTTACGTCACGAGCAATCAGCCCCAGCATTTT.

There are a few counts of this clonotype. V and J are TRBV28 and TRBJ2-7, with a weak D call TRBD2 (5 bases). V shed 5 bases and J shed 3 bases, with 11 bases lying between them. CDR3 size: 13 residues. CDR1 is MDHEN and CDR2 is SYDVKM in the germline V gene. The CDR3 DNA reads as TGTGCCAGCAGTCCCGTGACTAACTACGAGCAGTACTTC. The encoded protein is CASSPVTNYEQYF.

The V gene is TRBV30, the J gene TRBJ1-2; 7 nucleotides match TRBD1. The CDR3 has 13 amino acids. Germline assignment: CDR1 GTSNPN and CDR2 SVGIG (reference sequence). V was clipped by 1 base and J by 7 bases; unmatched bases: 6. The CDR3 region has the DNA TGTGCCTGGAGTGAGACAGGGTTGGGTGGCTACACCTTC. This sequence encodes CAWSETGLGGYTF.

CDR3 sequence: CASSAQGLGYNEQFF. For the CDR3, the DNA is TGTGCCAGCAGTGCTCAGGGATTGGGCTACAATGAGCAGTTCTTC. The chain employs TRBV25-1 and TRBJ2-1; tentatively, D is TRBD1 (5 bases). V gave up 4 bases and J gave up 3 bases, with 13 bases separating them. Per the germline V gene, CDR1 is MGHDK and CDR2 is SYGVNS. CDR3 length equals 15 residues.

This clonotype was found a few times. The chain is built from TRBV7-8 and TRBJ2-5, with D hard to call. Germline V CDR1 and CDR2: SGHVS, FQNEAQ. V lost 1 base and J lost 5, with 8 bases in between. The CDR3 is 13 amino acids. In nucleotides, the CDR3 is TGTGCCAGCAGCTTAGTTAGATGGGAGACCCAGTACTTC. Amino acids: CASSLVRWETQYF.

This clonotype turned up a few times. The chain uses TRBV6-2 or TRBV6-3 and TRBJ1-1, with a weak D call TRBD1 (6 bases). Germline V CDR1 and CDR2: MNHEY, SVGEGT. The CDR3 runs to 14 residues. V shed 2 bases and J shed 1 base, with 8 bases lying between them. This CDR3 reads CASSYVTGNTEAFF. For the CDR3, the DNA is TGTGCCAGCAGTTACGTGACAGGGAACACTGAAGCTTTCTTT.

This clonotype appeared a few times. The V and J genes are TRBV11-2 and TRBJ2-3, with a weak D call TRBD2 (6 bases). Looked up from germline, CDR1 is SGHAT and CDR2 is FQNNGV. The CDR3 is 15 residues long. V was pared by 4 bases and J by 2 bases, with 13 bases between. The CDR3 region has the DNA TGTGCCAGCAGCTCGACCGGGACTTCCACAGATACGCAGTATTTT. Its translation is CASSSTGTSTDTQYF.

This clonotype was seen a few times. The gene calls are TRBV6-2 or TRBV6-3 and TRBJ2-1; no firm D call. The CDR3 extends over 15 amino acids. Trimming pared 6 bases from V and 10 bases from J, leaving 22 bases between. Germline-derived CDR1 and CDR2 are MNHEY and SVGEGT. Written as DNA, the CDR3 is TGTGCCAGCAGGGAAACACCGGACGCCCTGGAGGAGCAGTTCTTC. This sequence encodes CASRETPDALEEQFF.

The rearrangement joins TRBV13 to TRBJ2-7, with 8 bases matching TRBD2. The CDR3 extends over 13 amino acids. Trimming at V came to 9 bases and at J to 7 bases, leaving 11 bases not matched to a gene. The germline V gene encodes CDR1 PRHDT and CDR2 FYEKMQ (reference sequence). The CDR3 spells CASTERGPQEQYF. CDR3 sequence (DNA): TGTGCCAGTACGGAGCGGGGGCCCCAGGAGCAGTACTTC. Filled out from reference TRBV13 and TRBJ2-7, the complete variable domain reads AAGVIQSPRHLIKEKRETATLKCYPIPRHDTVYWYQQGPGQDPQFLISFYEKMQSDKGSIPDRFSAQQFSDYHSELNMSSLELGDSALYFCASTERGPQEQYFGPGTRLTVT.

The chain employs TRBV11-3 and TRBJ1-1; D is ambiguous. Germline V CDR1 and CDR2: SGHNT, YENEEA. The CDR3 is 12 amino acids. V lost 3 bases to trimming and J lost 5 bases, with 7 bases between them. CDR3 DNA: TGTGCCAGCAGCTTCATGGAAACTGAAGCTTTCTTT. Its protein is CASSFMETEAFF.

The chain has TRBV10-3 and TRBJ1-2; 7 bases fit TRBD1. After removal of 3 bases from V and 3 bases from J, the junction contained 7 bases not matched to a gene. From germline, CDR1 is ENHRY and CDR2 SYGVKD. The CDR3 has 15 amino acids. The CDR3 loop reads CAISDQDRPHYGYTF. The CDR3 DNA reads TGTGCCATCAGTGACCAGGACAGGCCTCACTATGGCTACACCTTC.

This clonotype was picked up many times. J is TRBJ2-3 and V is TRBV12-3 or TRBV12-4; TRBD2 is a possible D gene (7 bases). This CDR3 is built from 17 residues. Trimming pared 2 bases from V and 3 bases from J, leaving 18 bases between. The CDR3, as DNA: TGTGCCAGCAGTTTATGGGCAGGGGAGGGTTTAACAGATACGCAGTATTTT. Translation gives CASSLWAGEGLTDTQYF.

The CDR3 bases are TGTGCCAGCAGTGACGACCTTAGCACAGATACGCAGTATTTT. It encodes CASSDDLSTDTQYF. The chain joins TRBV6-1 to TRBJ2-3; unclear D gene. The ends were cut back, 3 bases at V and 0 bases at J, with 7 bases in the middle. This CDR3 has 14 amino acids. Germline values: CDR1 MNHNS, CDR2 SASEGT.

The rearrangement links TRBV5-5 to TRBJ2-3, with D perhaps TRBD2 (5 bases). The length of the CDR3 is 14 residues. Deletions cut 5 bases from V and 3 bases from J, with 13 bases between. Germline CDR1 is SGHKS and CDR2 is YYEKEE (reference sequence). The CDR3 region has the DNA TGTGCCAGCAGATTTCTTGGCGGGACAGATACGCAGTATTTT. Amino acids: CASRFLGGTDTQYF.

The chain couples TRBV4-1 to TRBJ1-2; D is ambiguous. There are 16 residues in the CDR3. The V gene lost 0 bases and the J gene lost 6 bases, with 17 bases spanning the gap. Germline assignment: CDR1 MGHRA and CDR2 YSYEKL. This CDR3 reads CASSQDGTGEVDGYTF. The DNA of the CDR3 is TGCGCCAGCAGCCAAGATGGAACGGGCGAGGTCGATGGCTACACCTTC.

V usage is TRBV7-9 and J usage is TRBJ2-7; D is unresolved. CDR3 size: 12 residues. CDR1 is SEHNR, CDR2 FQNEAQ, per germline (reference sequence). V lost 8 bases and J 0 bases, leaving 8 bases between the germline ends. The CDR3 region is CASGISSYEQYF. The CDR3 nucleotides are TGTGCCAGCGGAATAAGCTCCTACGAGCAGTACTTC.